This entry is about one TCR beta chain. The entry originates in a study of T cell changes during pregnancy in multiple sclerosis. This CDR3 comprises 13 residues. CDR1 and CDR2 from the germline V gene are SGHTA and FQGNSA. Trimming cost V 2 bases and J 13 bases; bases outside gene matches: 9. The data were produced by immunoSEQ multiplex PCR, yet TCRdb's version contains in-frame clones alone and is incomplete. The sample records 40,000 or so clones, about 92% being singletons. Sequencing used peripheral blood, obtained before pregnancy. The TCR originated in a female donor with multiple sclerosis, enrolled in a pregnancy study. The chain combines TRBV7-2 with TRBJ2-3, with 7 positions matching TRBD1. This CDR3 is CASSLQGDSEKYF. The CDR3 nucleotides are TGTGCCAGCAGCTTACAAGGGGACAGTGAGAAGTATTTT. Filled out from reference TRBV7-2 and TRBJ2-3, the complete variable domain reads GAGVSQSPSNKVTEKGKDVELRCDPISGHTALYWYRQSLGQGLEFLIYFQGNSAPDKSGLPSDRFSAERTGGSVSTLTIQRTQQEDSAVYLCASSLQGDSEKYFGPGTRLTVL.